Each of the 18 T cell receptor beta chains below was sequenced from the same sample in a study of T cells in women clearing cervical HPV infection. TCRdb's copy holds only in-frame clones and misses some; the assay was immunoSEQ multiplex PCR. Across fewer than 40,000 clones, the top ten clones capture 4.8% of the sample. The sequencing input was blood buffy coat. The receptors were sampled from a woman aged 18 to 75 with a cervical HPV16 infection that either progressed to CIN3+ or cleared (not recorded which).

A remark on this clone: The read falls 3 residues short of the CDR3 end, and the missing part is taken from the germline J gene. The sample carries other DNA sequences with the same CDR3. The genes are TRBV20-1 and TRBJ1-5; no firm D call. CDR1 and CDR2 (germline): DFQATT, SNEGSKA (reference sequence). The V end lost 0 bases, the J end lost 5 bases, and 14 bases lay between the germline ends. The length of the CDR3 is 15 residues. The CDR3 loop reads CSARDPGVGDQPQHF. The part of the CDR3 DNA that was read is TGCAGTGCTAGAGATCCTGGGGTCGGGGATCAGCCC.

On this clone: From the germline J gene comes the end of the CDR3, since the read stops 3 residues before it. The rearrangement uses TRBV20-1 and TRBJ2-5; D unresolved. The CDR3 runs to 13 residues. Germline CDR1 and CDR2: DFQATT and SNEGSKA (reference sequence). V was pared by 2 bases and J by 2 bases, with 9 bases between. This chain's CDR3 is CSARPRRQETQYF. The sequenced part of the CDR3 DNA is TGCAGTGCTAGACCCAGAAGACAAGAGACC.

On this clone itself: The read falls 3 residues short of the CDR3 end, and the missing part is taken from the germline J gene. The V and J genes are TRBV12-3 or TRBV12-4 and TRBJ2-1, with TRBD2 matching over 7 bases. V shed 2 bases, J shed 8 bases, and the junction held 6 bases outside the gene matches. The CDR3 runs to 14 residues. The sequenced part of the CDR3 DNA is TGTGCCAGCAGTTTAATGGGGGGAGGGGATGAG. As protein: CASSLMGGGDE. The CDR3 as a whole reads CASSLMGGGDEQFF.

About this clone: The read ends 3 residues early relative to the CDR3; the germline J gene fills the gap. This chain uses TRBV5-1 with TRBJ2-2; 8 nucleotides match TRBD1. CDR3 length equals 15 residues. Germline CDR1 reads SGHRS; CDR2 reads YFSETQ. Germline trimming cut 3 bases from V and 7 bases from J; bases unmatched to any gene: 8. Here the CDR3 reads CASSSGQGDVGELFF. CDR3 DNA, as far as it was read: TGCGCCAGCAGCTCCGGACAGGGCGATGTCGGGGAG.

As to this clone: The read stops 3 residues short of the end of the CDR3; the missing end is completed from the germline J gene. The chain joins TRBV6-2 or TRBV6-3 to TRBJ2-5; tentative D call: TRBD1 (5 bases). Between the trimmed V and J ends, which lost 6 bases and 4 bases, there was a span of 12 bases. The CDR3 extends over 13 amino acids. Germline V gives CDR1 MNHEY, CDR2 SVGEGT. The covered CDR3 bases are TGTGCCAGCAGCCACCCTAGGGGAGAGACC. This sequence encodes CASSHPRGET. The whole CDR3 protein reads CASSHPRGETQYF.

As regards this clone: The sequence runs out 3 residues before the end of the CDR3; the remainder is reconstructed from the germline J gene. The chain links TRBV19 to TRBJ1-1; D perhaps matches TRBD1 (6 bases). This CDR3 has 13 residues. The V and J ends lost 6 bases and 0 bases respectively, with 8 bases between them. Per the germline V gene, CDR1 is LNHDA and CDR2 is SQIVND (reference sequence). The CDR3 reads CASSTGLNTEAFF. The CDR3 DNA, read in part, is TGTGCCAGTAGCACAGGGCTGAACACTGAA.

On this clone: The read ends 3 residues shy of where the CDR3 ends; the end is completed using the germline J gene. This chain connects TRBV12-5 to TRBJ2-7, with 12 bases aligning to TRBD2. CDR3 length: 15 amino acids. J was trimmed by 6 bases and V by 6 bases; bases with no gene match: 9. Germline values: CDR1 LGHNT, CDR2 FRNRAP. Incomplete CDR3 DNA: TGTGCTAGTGGGAGCGGGGGACTAGCGGGTGGCGAG. This codes for CASGSGGLAGGE. The entire CDR3 is CASGSGGLAGGEQYF. The whole variable domain, remainder taken from reference TRBV12-5 and TRBJ2-7, is DARVTQTPRHKVTEMGQEVTMRCQPILGHNTVFWYRQTMMQGLELLAYFRNRAPLDDSGMPKDRFSAEMPDATLATLKIQPSEPRDSAVYFCASGSGGLAGGEQYFGPGTRLTVT.

As to this clone: The read is 3 residues too short to cover the CDR3 end, so that end is filled in from the germline J gene. The chain uses TRBV19 and TRBJ2-6; the D gene is possibly TRBD1 (6 bases). V shed 3 bases and J shed 0 bases, with 9 bases lying between them. Germline loops: CDR1 LNHDA, CDR2 SQIVND (reference sequence). The CDR3 loop spans 16 amino acids. CDR3 DNA (partial): TGTGCCAGTAGTATCCGACAGGACTCTGGGGCCAACGTC. Encoded protein: CASSIRQDSGANV. The whole CDR3 sequence reads CASSIRQDSGANVLTF.

About this clone: The observed sequence ends 3 residues before the CDR3 terminus, with the missing tail filled in from the germline J gene. The chain employs TRBV7-9 and TRBJ1-5; possibly TRBD1 for D (5 bases). CDR3 length equals 14 residues. The V end was cut by 1 base, the J end by 5 bases, with 9 bases between. In germline, CDR1 is SEHNR, CDR2 FQNEAQ (reference sequence). Here the CDR3 reads CASSLDGTHQPQHF. Incomplete CDR3 DNA: TGTGCCAGCAGCTTAGATGGGACTCATCAGCCC.

Turning to this clone: The CDR3 end is not reached by the read, which stops 3 residues before it; the germline J gene fills it in. The genes are TRBV7-9 and TRBJ1-1; the match to TRBD1 covers 7 bases. In germline, CDR1 is SEHNR, CDR2 FQNEAQ (reference sequence). V shed 5 bases, J shed 7 bases, and the junction held 10 bases outside the gene matches. This CDR3 comprises 14 residues. This CDR3 reads CASSMIFRDSEAFF. The DNA read from the CDR3 is TGTGCCAGCAGCATGATTTTCCGGGACAGTGAA. Based on the CDR3 plus reference TRBV7-9 and TRBJ1-1, the full variable domain is DTGVSQNPRHKITKRGQNVTFRCDPISEHNRLYWYRQTLGQGPEFLTYFQNEAQLEKSRLLSDRFSAERPKGSFSTLEIQRTEQGDSAMYLCASSMIFRDSEAFFGQGTRLTVV.

On this clone itself: The CDR3 end falls 3 residues outside the read, so it is completed with the germline J gene. V usage is TRBV18 and J usage is TRBJ2-1, with D unresolved. The germline gives CDR1 KGHSH, CDR2 LQKENI. V lost 6 bases to trimming and J lost 0 bases, with 12 bases between them. The CDR3 spans 15 residues. The sequenced CDR3 bases are TGTGCCAGCTCGCAGGAGATTAGCTCCTACAATGAG. It is translated as CASSQEISSYNE. The entire CDR3 reads CASSQEISSYNEQFF.

About this clone itself: The DNA ends 3 residues before the CDR3 does, and the rest of the CDR3 is filled in from the germline J gene. The chain recombines TRBV2 with TRBJ1-1; TRBD1 aligns across 7 bases. From germline, CDR1 is SNHLY and CDR2 FYNNEI. The CDR3 has 13 amino acids. J gave up 0 bases and V 10 bases, and 5 bases lay outside the gene matches. CDR3 region: CATRDSLNTEAFF. The sequenced part of the CDR3 DNA is TGTGCCACCCGGGACAGTTTGAACACTGAA.

Note on this clone: The CDR3 end falls 3 residues outside the read, so it is completed with the germline J gene. V gene TRBV7-9 combines with J gene TRBJ2-5; 11 bases map to TRBD1. The CDR3 consists of 14 residues. Germline V CDR1 and CDR2: SEHNR, FQNEAQ (reference sequence). The CDR3 bases that were read are TGTGCCAGCAGCCCCGAGGACAGGGGGCTTACC. It yields the protein CASSPEDRGLT. The complete CDR3 protein is CASSPEDRGLTQYF.

To note about this clone: The read gets to within 3 residues of the CDR3 end, and the germline J gene fills in the rest. This chain connects TRBV20-1 to TRBJ1-1; 9 bases fit TRBD1. Germline values: CDR1 DFQATT, CDR2 SNEGSKA (reference sequence). J gave up 7 bases and V 0 bases, and 12 bases lay outside the gene matches. The CDR3 consists of 16 residues. CDR3 DNA (partial): TGCAGTGCTAGAGACCCAAGGAGGGACAGGGTTATTGAA. This gives the protein CSARDPRRDRVIE. The entire CDR3 sequence reads CSARDPRRDRVIEAFF.

The sequenced CDR3 bases are TGTGCCAGCAGCTTAGGGGTGACTAGCGCACTGAGCGAG. Translating gives CASSLGVTSALSE. The full CDR3 is CASSLGVTSALSEQYF. The chain employs TRBV7-8 and TRBJ2-7; 8 positions agree with TRBD2. The read stops 3 residues short of the end of the CDR3; the missing end is completed from the germline J gene. The CDR3 is 16 amino acids. Unmatched junction bases numbered 11, after V lost 1 base and J lost 6 bases. The V gene's germline CDR1 is SGHVS and CDR2 FQNEAQ. Variable domain in full (rest from reference TRBV7-8 and TRBJ2-7): GAGVSQSPRYKVAKRGQDVALRCDPISGHVSLFWYQQALGQGPEFLTYFQNEAQLDKSGLPSDRFFAERPEGSVSTLKIQRTQQEDSAVYLCASSLGVTSALSEQYFGPGTRLTVT.

A word on this clone: The DNA ends 3 residues before the CDR3 does, and the rest of the CDR3 is filled in from the germline J gene. The rearrangement uses TRBV19 and TRBJ1-1, with 10 positions matching TRBD1. The V gene end was trimmed by 8 bases and the J gene end by 4 bases; junction bases not matched to a gene: 4. CDR1 and CDR2 from the germline V gene are LNHDA and SQIVND (reference sequence). CDR3 length equals 13 residues. The sequenced part of the CDR3 DNA is TGTGCCAGTGACCGGGACAGGGGCACTGAA. It codes for CASDRDRGTE. The entire CDR3 reads CASDRDRGTEAFF. The complete variable domain, with remaining parts taken from reference TRBV19 and TRBJ1-1, reads DGGITQSPKYLFRKEGQNVTLSCEQNLNHDAMYWYRQDPGQGLRLIYYSQIVNDFQKGDIAEGYSVSREKKESFPLTVTSAQKNPTAFYLCASDRDRGTEAFFGQGTRLTVV.

Concerning this clone itself: With the read ending 3 residues before the CDR3 end, the germline J gene is used to fill in that end. The chain uses TRBV6-2 or TRBV6-3 and TRBJ2-5; TRBD2 matches 7 bases. Looked up from germline, CDR1 is MNHEY and CDR2 is SVGEGT. The CDR3 is made up of 13 amino acids. With 6 bases clipped from V and 7 bases from J, the junction kept 8 bases outside the gene matches. Incomplete CDR3 DNA: TGTGCCAGCAGCCGGACTAGTTCGGTGACC. Translating gives CASSRTSSVT. The full CDR3 is CASSRTSSVTQYF.

A remark on this clone: The read ends 3 residues before the CDR3 terminus; that terminus is restored from the germline J gene. The rearrangement joins TRBV2 to TRBJ2-5; the D gene is possibly TRBD2 (6 bases). The V end was cut by 6 bases, the J end by 4 bases, with 15 bases between. Looked up from germline, CDR1 is SNHLY and CDR2 is FYNNEI. The CDR3 has 14 amino acids. The CDR3: CASRRGQEGETQYF. The part of the CDR3 DNA that was read is TGTGCCAGCAGGAGGGGCCAGGAGGGAGAGACC.